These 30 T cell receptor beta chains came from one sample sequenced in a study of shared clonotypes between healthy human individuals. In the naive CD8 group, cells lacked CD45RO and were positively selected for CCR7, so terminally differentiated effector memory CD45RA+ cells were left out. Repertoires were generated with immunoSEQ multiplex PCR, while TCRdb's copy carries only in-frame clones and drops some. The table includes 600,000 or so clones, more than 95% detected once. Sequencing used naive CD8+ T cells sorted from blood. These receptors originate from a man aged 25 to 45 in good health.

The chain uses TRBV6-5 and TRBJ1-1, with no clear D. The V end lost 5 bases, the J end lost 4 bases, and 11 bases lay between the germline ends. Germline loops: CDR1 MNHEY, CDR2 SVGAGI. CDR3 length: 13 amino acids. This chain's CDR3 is CASSNLGGTEAFF. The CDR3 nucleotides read TGTGCCAGCAGTAACTTGGGTGGCACTGAAGCTTTCTTT.

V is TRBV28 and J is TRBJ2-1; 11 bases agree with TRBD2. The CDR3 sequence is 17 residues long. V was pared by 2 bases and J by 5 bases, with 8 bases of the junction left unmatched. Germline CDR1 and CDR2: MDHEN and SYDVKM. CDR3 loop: CASSLVLAGEFDNEQFF. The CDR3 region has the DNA TGTGCCAGCAGTTTAGTACTAGCGGGAGAATTCGACAATGAGCAGTTCTTC.

Written as DNA, the CDR3 is TGCGCCAGCAGCACAGAGACCTCACGGATTTACGAGCAGTACTTC. It yields the protein CASSTETSRIYEQYF. The rearrangement joins TRBV5-1 to TRBJ2-7; D unclear. There are 15 residues in the CDR3. Trimming stripped 4 bases from V and 4 bases from J, with 18 bases between. CDR1 and CDR2 (germline): SGHRS, YFSETQ.

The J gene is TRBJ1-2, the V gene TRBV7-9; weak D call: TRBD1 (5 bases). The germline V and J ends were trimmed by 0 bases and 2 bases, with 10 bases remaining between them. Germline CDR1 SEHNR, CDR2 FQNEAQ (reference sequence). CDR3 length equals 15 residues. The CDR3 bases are TGTGCCAGCAGCTTAGCAGGGGTCTTGAACTATGGCTACACCTTC. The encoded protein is CASSLAGVLNYGYTF. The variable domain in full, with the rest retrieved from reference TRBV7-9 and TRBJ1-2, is DTGVSQNPRHKITKRGQNVTFRCDPISEHNRLYWYRQTLGQGPEFLTYFQNEAQLEKSRLLSDRFSAERPKGSFSTLEIQRTEQGDSAMYLCASSLAGVLNYGYTFGSGTRLTVV.

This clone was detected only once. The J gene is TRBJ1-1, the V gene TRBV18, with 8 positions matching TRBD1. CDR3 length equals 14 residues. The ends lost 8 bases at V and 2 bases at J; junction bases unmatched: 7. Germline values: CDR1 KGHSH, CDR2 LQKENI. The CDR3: CASRGQAANTEAFF. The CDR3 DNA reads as TGTGCCAGCAGGGGACAGGCCGCAAACACTGAAGCTTTCTTT. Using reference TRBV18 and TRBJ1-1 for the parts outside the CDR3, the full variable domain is NAGVMQNPRHLVRRRGQEARLRCSPMKGHSHVYWYRQLPEEGLKFMVYLQKENIIDESGMPKERFSAEFPKEGPSILRIQQVVRGDSAAYFCASRGQAANTEAFFGQGTRLTVV.

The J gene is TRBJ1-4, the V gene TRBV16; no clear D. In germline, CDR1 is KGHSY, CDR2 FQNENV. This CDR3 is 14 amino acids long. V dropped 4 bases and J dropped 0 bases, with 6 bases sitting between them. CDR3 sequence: CASSPRTTNEKLFF. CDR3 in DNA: TGTGCCAGCAGCCCCCGTACAACTAATGAAAAACTGTTTTTT.

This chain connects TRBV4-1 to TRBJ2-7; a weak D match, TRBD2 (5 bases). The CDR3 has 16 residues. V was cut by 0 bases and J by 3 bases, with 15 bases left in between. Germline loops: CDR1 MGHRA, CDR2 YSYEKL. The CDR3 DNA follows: TGCGCCAGCAGCCAAGAGATAGCGAGACTTGACTACGAGCAGTACTTC. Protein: CASSQEIARLDYEQYF.

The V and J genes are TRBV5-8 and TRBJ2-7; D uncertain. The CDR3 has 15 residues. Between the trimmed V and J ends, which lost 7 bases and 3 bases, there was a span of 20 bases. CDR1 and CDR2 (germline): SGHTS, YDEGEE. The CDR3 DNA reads TGTGCCAGCGCCCAGGTTTCCGGCGGTAGCTACGAGCAGTACTTC. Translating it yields CASAQVSGGSYEQYF. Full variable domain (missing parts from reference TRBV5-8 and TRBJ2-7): EAGVTQSPTHLIKTRGQQATLRCSPISGHTSVYWYQQALGLGLQFLLWYDEGEERNRGNFPPRFSGRQFPNYSSELNVNALELEDSALYLCASAQVSGGSYEQYFGPGTRLTVT.

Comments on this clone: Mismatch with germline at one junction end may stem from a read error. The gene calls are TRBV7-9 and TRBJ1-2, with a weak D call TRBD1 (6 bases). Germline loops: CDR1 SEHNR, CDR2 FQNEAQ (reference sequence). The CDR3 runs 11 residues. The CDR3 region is CASTTVGDNSF. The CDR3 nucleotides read TGTGCCAGCACCACTGTTGGGGACAACTCCTTC.

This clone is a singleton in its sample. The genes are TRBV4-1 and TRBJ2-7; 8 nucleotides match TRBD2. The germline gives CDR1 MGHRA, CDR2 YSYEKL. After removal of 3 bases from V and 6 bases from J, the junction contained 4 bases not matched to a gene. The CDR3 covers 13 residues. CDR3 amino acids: CASSQALAGEQYF. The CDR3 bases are TGCGCCAGCAGCCAGGCTCTAGCGGGCGAGCAGTACTTC.

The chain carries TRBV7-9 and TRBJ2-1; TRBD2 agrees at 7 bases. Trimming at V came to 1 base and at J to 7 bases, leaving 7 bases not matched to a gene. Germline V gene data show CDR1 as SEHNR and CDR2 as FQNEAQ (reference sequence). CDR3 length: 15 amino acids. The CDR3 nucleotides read TGTGCCAGCAGCTTAGTGGCGGGAGAAACGAATGAGCAGTTCTTC. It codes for CASSLVAGETNEQFF.

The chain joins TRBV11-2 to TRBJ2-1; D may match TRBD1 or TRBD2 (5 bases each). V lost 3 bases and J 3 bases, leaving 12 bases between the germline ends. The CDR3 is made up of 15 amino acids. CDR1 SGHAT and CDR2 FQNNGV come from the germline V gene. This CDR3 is CASSFGAEVYNEQFF. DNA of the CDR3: TGTGCCAGCAGCTTCGGGGCAGAAGTCTACAATGAGCAGTTCTTC. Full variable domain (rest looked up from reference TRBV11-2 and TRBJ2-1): EAGVAQSPRYKIIEKRQSVAFWCNPISGHATLYWYQQILGQGPKLLIQFQNNGVVDDSQLPKDRFSAERLKGVDSTLKIQPAKLEDSAVYLCASSFGAEVYNEQFFGPGTRLTVL.

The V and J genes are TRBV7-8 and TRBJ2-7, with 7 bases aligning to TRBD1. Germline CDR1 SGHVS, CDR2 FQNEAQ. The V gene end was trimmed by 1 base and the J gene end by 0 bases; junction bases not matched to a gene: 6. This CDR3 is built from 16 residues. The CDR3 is CASSLGTGLLSYEQYF. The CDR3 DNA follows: TGTGCCAGCAGCTTAGGGACAGGTCTTCTCTCCTACGAGCAGTACTTC.

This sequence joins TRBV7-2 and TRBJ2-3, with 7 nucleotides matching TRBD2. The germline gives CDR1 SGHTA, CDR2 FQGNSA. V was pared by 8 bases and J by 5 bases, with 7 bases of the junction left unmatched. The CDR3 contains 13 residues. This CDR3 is CASAGRTGDTQYF. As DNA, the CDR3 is TGTGCCAGCGCCGGGAGGACGGGAGATACGCAGTATTTT.

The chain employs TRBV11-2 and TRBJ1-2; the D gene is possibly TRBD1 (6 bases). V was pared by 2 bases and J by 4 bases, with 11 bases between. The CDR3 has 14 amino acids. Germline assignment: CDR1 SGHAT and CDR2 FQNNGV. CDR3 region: CASSLLDRSYGYTF. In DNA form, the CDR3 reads TGTGCCAGCAGCTTACTAGACAGGAGCTATGGCTACACCTTC.

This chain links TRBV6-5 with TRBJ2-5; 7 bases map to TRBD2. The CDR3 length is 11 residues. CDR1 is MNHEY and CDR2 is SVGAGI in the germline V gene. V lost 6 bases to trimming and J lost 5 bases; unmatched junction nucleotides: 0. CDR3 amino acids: CASRGGETQYF. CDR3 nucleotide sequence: TGTGCCAGCAGGGGGGGGGAGACCCAGTACTTC.

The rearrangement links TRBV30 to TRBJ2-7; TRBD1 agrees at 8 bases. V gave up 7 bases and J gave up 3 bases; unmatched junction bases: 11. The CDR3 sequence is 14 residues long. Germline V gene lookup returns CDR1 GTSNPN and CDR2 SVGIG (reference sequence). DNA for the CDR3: TGTGCCTTCCTAAGGACAGGGTTTGTCTACGAGCAGTACTTC. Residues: CAFLRTGFVYEQYF.

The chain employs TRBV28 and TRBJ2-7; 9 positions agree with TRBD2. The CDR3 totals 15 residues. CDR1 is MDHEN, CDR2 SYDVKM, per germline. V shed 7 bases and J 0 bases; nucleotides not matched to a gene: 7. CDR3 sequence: CASTWTSATSYEQYF. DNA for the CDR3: TGTGCCAGCACGTGGACTAGCGCGACCTCCTACGAGCAGTACTTC.

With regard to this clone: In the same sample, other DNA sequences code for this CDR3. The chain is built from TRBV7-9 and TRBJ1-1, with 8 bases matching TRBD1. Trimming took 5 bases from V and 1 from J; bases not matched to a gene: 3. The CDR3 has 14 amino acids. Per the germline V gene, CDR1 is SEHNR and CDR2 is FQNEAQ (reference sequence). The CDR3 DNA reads TGTGCCAGCAGCCCCGGACAGGGGAACACTGAAGCTTTCTTT. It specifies CASSPGQGNTEAFF.

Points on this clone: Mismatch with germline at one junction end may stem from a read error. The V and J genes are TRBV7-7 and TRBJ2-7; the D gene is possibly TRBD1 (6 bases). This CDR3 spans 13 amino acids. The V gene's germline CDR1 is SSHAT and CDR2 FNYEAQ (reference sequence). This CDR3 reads CASSKGDTYEQYF. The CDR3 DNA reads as TGTGCTAGCAGCAAGGGGGACACCTACGAGCAGTACTTC.

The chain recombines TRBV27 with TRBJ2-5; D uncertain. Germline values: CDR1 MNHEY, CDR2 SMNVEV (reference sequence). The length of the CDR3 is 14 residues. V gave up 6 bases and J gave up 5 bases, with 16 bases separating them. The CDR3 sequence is CASRGAVARETQYF. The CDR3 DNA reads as TGTGCCAGCAGGGGCGCTGTGGCGAGGGAGACCCAGTACTTC.

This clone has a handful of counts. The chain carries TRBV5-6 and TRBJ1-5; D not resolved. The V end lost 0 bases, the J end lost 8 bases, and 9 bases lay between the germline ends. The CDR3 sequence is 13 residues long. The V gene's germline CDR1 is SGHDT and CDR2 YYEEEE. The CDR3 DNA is TGTGCCAGCAGCTTGGGGCACCTAAAGCCCCAGCATTTT. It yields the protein CASSLGHLKPQHF.

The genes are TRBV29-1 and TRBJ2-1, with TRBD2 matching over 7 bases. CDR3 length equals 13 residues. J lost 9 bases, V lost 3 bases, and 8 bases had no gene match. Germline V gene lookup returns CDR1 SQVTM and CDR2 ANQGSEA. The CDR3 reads CSVDVVSGAEQFF. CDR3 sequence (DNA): TGCAGCGTTGATGTGGTAAGCGGGGCTGAGCAGTTCTTC.

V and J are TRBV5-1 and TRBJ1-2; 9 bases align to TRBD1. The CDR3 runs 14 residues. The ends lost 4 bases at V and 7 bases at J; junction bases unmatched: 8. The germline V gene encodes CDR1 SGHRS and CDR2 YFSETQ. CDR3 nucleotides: TGCGCCAGCAGCGAGGGACAGGGTTTAGGTGGCTACACCTTC. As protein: CASSEGQGLGGYTF.

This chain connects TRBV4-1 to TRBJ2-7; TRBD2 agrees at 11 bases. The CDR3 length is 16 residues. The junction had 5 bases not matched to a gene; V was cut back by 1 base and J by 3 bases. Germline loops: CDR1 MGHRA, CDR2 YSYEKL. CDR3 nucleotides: TGCGCCAGCAGCCAAGCTTCTAGCGGGAGGAACTACGAGCAGTACTTC. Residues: CASSQASSGRNYEQYF.

The CDR3 reads CASSSRWGSGYNEQFF. CDR3 DNA: TGTGCCAGCAGCTCCAGGTGGGGGTCGGGATACAATGAGCAGTTCTTC. The chain is built from TRBV7-6 and TRBJ2-1; D may match TRBD1 or TRBD2 (5 bases each). CDR3 length equals 16 residues. V lost 4 bases and J lost 4, with 17 bases in between. From germline, CDR1 is SGHVS and CDR2 FNYEAQ.

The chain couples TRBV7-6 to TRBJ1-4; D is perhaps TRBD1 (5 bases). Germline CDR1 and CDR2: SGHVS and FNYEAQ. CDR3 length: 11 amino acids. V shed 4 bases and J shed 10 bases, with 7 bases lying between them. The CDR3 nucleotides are TGTGCCAGCAGCTGGGGGGGAAAACTGTTTTTT. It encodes CASSWGGKLFF. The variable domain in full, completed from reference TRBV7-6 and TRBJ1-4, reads GAGVSQSPRYKVTKRGQDVALRCDPISGHVSLYWYRQALGQGPEFLTYFNYEAQQDKSGLPNDRFSAERPEGSISTLTIQRTEQRDSAMYRCASSWGGKLFFGSGTQLSVL.

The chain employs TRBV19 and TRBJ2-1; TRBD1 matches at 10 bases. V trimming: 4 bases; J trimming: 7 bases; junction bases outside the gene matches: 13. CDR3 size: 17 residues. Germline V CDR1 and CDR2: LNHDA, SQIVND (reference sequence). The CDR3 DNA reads TGTGCCAGTAGTAACTCTGAGGGACAGGGGATTTGGAATGAGCAGTTCTTC. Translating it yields CASSNSEGQGIWNEQFF.

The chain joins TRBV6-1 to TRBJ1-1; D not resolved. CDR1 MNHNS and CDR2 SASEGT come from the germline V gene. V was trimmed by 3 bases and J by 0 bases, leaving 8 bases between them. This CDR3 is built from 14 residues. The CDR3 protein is CASSEAPMNTEAFF. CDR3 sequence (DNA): TGTGCCAGCAGTGAGGCGCCTATGAACACTGAAGCTTTCTTT.

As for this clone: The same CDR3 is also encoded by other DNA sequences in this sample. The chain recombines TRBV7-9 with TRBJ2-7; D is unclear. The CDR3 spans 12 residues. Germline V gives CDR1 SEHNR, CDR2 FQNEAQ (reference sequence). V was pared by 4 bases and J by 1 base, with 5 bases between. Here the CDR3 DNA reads TGTGCCAGCAGCTCCATATCCTACGAGCAGTACTTC. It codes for CASSSISYEQYF.